This entry is about one T cell receptor beta chain. Its antigen is not known. Investigators divided CD4+ cells into CD45RA+ naive and CD45RA-negative memory subsets. The J segment lost 3 bases and the V segment lost 1 base, leaving 4 bases of the junction unmatched. There are 16 residues in the CDR3. In germline, CDR1 is SNHLY, CDR2 FYNNEI. Profiled with immunoSEQ multiplex PCR; TCRdb holds only in-frame clones, not every one. The table has under 1,100,000 clones, around 75% seen once; the top ten hold approximately 1.5%. The data were obtained in a study of shared clonotypes between healthy human individuals. At the level of the study: CD8 memory received one plate per donor, CD8 naive two, CD4 memory three and CD4 naive three.

Study-level results: A few donors had roughly 5% of their naive CD4 clonotypes in common.

Sequenced material: memory CD4+ T cells sorted from blood. As to subset: CD45RA-negative fraction. This rearrangement joins TRBV2 to TRBJ2-3; TRBD1 matches at 10 bases. This receptor was identified in a man younger than 30 in good health. The CDR3 here is CASSEEGGQGTDTQYF. The CDR3 region has the DNA TGTGCCAGCAGTGAAGAAGGGGGACAGGGGACAGATACGCAGTATTTT. The full variable domain, completed using reference TRBV2 and TRBJ2-3, is EPEVTQTPSHQVTQMGQEVILRCVPISNHLYFYWYRQILGQKVEFLVSFYNNEISEKSEIFDDQFSVERPDGSNFTLKIRSTKLEDSAMYFCASSEEGGQGTDTQYFGPGTRLTVL.